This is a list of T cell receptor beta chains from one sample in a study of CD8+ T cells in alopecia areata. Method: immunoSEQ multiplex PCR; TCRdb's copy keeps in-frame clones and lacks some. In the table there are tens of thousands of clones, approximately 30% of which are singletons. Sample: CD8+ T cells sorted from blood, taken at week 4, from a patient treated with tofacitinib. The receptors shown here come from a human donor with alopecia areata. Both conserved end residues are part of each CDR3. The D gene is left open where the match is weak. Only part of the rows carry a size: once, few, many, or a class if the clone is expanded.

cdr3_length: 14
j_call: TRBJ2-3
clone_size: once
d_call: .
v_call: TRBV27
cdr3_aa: CASSPRGDTDTQYF
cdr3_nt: TGTGCCAGCAGTCCCCGCGGGGACACAGATACGCAGTATTTT

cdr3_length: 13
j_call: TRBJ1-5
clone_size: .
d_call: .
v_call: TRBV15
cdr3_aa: CATSRDQFRAQHF
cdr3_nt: TGTGCCACCAGCAGAGATCAATTTCGGGCCCAGCATTTT

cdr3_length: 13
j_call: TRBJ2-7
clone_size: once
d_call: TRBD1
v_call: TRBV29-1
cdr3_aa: CSVGQGGWYEQYF
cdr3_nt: TGCAGCGTCGGACAGGGAGGTTGGTACGAGCAGTACTTC

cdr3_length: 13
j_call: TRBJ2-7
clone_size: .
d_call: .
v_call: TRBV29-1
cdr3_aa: CSVEFGGRYEQYF
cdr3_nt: TGCAGCGTTGAGTTTGGGGGAAGGTACGAGCAGTACTTC

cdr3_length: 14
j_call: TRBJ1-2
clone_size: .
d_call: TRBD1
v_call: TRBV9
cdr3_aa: CASSVAGQGGGYTF
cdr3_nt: TGTGCCAGCAGCGTAGCGGGACAGGGAGGCGGCTACACCTTC

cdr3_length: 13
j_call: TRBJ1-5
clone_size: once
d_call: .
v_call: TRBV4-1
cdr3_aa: CASSYASNQPQHF
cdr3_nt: TGCGCCAGCAGCTACGCTAGCAATCAGCCCCAGCATTTT

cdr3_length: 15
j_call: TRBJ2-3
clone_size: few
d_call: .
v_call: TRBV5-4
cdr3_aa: CASSSTYGGTDTQYF
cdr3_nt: TGTGCCAGCAGCTCCACCTACGGAGGTACAGATACGCAGTATTTT

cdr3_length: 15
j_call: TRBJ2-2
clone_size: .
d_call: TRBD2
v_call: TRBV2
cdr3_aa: CAGWGTREFTGELFF
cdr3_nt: TGTGCCGGTTGGGGGACGCGGGAGTTTACCGGGGAGCTGTTTTTT

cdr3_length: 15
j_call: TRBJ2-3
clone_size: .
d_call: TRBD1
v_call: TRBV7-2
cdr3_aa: CASSTWTGEADTQYF
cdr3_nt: TGTGCCAGCAGTACCTGGACAGGGGAGGCAGATACGCAGTATTTT

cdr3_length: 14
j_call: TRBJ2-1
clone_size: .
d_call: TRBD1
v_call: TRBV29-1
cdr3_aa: CSVEGTGAYNEQFF
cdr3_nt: TGCAGCGTTGAGGGGACAGGGGCCTACAATGAGCAGTTCTTC

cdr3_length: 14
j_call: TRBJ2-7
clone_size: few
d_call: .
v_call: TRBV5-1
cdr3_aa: CASSFFGGPYEQYF
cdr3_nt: TGCGCCAGCAGCTTTTTCGGGGGGCCCTACGAGCAGTACTTC

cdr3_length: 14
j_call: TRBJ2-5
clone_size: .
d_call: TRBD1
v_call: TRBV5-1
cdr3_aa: CASSRWTGEETQYF
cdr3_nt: TGCGCCAGCAGCCGGTGGACAGGGGAAGAGACCCAGTACTTC

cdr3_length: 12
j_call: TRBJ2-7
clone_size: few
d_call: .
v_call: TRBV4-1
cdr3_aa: CASPGRGYEQYF
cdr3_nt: TGCGCCAGCCCTGGACGGGGCTACGAGCAGTACTTC

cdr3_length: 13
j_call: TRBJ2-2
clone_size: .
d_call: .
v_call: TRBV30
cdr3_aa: CAWSIGGTGELFF
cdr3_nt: TGTGCCTGGAGCATAGGAGGGACCGGGGAGCTGTTTTTT

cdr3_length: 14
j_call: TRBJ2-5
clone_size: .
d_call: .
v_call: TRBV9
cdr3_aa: CASSPWERQETQYF
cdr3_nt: TGTGCCAGCAGCCCCTGGGAGCGGCAAGAGACCCAGTACTTC

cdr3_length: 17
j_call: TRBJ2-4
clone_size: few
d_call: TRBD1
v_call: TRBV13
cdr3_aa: CASSLEPPTGGISIQYF
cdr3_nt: TGTGCCAGCAGCTTAGAGCCACCTACAGGGGGCATCTCCATTCAGTACTTC

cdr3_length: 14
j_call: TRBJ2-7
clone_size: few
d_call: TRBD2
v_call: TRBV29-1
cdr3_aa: CSVKTSSSSYEQYF
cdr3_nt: TGCAGCGTCAAGACTAGCTCCAGCTCCTACGAGCAGTACTTC

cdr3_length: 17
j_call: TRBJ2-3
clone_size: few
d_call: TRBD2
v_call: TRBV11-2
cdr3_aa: CASSLVSGRALWDTQYF
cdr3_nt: TGTGCCAGCAGCTTAGTGAGCGGGAGGGCACTTTGGGATACGCAGTATTTT

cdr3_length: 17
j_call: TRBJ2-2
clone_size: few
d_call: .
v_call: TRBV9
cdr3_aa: CASRGPPGQPNTGELFF
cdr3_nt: TGTGCCAGCAGAGGTCCACCTGGACAGCCGAACACCGGGGAGCTGTTTTTT

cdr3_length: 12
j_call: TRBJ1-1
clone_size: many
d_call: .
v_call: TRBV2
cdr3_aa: CASRASREGAFF
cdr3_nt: TGTGCCAGCAGAGCAAGTAGAGAAGGGGCTTTCTTT

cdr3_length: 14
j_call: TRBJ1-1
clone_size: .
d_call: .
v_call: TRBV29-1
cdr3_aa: CSVGWRGTNDEAFF
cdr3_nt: TGCAGCGTGGGGTGGCGGGGGACGAACGATGAAGCTTTCTTT

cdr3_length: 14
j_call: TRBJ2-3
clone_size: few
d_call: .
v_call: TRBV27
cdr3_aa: CASSNLGRTDTQYF
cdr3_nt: TGTGCCAGCAGCAACCTCGGGCGCACAGATACGCAGTATTTT

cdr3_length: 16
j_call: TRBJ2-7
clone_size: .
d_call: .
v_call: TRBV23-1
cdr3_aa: CASSQFWRGYSYEQYF
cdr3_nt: TGCGCCAGCAGTCAATTCTGGAGGGGGTACTCCTACGAGCAGTACTTC

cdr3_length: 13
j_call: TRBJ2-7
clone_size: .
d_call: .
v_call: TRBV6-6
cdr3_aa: CASSGGQTYEQYF
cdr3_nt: TGTGCCAGCAGTGGAGGACAGACCTACGAGCAGTACTTC

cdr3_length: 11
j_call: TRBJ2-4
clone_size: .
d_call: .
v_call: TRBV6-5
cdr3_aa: CASSPGDIQYF
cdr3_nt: TGTGCCAGCAGCCCGGGTGACATTCAGTACTTC

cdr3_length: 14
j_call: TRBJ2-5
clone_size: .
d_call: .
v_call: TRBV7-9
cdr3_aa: CASSFVSLQETQYF
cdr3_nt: TGTGCCAGCAGCTTTGTTAGTCTACAAGAGACCCAGTACTTC

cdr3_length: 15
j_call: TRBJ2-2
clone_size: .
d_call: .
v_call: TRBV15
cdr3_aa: CATRWTERNTGELFF
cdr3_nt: TGTGCCACCAGATGGACAGAGAGGAACACCGGGGAGCTGTTTTTT

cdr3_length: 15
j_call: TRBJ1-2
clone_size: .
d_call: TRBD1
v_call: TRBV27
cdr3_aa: CASRAGTGGYGGYTF
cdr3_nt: TGTGCCAGCAGGGCCGGGACAGGGGGCTATGGCGGCTACACCTTC

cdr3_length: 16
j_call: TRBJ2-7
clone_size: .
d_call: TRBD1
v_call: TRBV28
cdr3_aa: CASRSRDRVLSYEQYF
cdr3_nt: TGTGCCAGCAGATCCCGGGACAGGGTCCTCTCCTACGAGCAGTACTTC

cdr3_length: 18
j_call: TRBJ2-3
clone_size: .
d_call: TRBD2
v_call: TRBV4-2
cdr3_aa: CASRQGLAGGPGTDTQYF
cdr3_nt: TGTGCCAGCAGGCAGGGACTAGCGGGAGGGCCGGGCACAGATACGCAGTATTTT

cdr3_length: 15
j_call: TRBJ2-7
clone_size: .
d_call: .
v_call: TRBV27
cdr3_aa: CASSVTGTGSYEQYF
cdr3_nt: TGTGCCAGCAGTGTTACCGGGACTGGGTCCTACGAGCAGTACTTC

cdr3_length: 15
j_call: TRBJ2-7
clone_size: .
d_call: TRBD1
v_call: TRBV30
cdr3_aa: CAWSPGQGANYEQYF
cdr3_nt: TGTGCCTGGAGTCCCGGACAGGGGGCGAACTACGAGCAGTACTTC

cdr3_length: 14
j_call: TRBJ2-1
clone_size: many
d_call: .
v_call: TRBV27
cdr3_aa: CASSDLRLTNEQFF
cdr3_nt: TGTGCCAGCAGCGACCTTAGACTAACCAATGAGCAGTTCTTC

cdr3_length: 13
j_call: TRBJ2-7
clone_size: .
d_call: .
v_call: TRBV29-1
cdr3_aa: CSVEFRDDYEQYF
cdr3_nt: TGCAGCGTTGAATTCCGGGACGACTACGAGCAGTACTTC

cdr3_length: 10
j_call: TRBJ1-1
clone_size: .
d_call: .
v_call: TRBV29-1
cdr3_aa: CSVVVREAFF
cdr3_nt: TGCAGCGTCGTCGTTCGCGAAGCTTTCTTT

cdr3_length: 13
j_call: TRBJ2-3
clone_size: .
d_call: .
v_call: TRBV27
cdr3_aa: CASSFGSTDTQYF
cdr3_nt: TGTGCCAGCAGCTTCGGTAGCACAGATACGCAGTATTTT

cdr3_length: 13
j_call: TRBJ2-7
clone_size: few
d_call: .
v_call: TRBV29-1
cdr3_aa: CSVEEGRPYEQYF
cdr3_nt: TGCAGCGTTGAAGAAGGGAGGCCCTACGAGCAGTACTTC

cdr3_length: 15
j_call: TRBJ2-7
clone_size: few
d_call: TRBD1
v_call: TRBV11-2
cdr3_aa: CASSQQGRAAYEQYF
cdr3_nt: TGTGCCAGCAGCCAACAGGGGAGAGCAGCCTACGAGCAGTACTTC

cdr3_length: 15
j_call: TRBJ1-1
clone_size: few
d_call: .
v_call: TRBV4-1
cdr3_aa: CASSHPGGGNTEAFF
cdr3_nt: TGCGCCAGCAGCCACCCAGGCGGGGGTAACACTGAAGCTTTCTTT

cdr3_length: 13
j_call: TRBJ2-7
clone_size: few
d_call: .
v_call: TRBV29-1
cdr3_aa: CSVRTMSSYEQYF
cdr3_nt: TGCAGCGTTCGGACGATGAGCTCCTACGAGCAGTACTTC

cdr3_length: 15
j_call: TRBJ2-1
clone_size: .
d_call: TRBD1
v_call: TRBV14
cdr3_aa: CASSQRGGARNEQFF
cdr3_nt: TGTGCCAGCAGCCAAAGAGGGGGCGCAAGGAATGAGCAGTTCTTC

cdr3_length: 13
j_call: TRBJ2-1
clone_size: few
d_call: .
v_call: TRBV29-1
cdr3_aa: CSVEVGGPNEQFF
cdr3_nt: TGCAGCGTTGAAGTTGGGGGGCCAAATGAGCAGTTCTTC

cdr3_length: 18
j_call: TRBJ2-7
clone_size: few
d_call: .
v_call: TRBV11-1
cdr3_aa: CASTPSPTGGGPSYEQYF
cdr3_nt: TGTGCCAGCACACCCAGTCCGACCGGGGGAGGCCCCTCCTACGAGCAGTACTTC

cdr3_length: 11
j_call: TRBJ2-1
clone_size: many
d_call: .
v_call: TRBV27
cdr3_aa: CASLQGYEQFF
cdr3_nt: TGTGCCAGCCTTCAGGGCTATGAGCAGTTCTTC

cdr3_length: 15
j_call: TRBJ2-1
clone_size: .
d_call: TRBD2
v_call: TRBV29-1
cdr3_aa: CSVEDLETSGRREFF
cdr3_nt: TGCAGCGTTGAAGATCTTGAGACTAGCGGGAGAAGGGAGTTCTTC

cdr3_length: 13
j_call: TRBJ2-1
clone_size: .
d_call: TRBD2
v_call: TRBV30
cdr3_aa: CAWGLASYNEQFF
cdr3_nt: TGTGCCTGGGGACTAGCGTCCTACAATGAGCAGTTCTTC

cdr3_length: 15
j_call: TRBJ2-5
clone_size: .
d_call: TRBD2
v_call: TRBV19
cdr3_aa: CASSIGLAGGETQYF
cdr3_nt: TGTGCCAGTAGTATCGGACTAGCGGGAGGAGAGACCCAGTACTTC